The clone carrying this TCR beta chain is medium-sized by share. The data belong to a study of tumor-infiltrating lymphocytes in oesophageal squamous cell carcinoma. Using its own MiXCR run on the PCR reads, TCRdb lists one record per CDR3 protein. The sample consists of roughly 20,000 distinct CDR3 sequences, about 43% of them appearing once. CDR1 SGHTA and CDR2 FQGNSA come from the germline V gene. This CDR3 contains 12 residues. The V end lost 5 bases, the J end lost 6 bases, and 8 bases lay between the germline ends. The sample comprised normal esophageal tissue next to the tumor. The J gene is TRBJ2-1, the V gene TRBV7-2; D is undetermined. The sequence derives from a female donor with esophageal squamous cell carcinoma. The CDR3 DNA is TGTGCCAGCAGCCTTACACTCAATGAGCAGTTCTTC. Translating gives CASSLTLNEQFF.